These 27 T cell receptor beta chains originate from one sample sequenced in a study of blood T cell repertoires in COVID-19. TCRdb's table, derived via immunoSEQ multiplex PCR, lists solely in-frame clones and lacks some. The sample includes 150,000 to 200,000 clones, over 70% of them seen just once. Sequencing was carried out using PBMCs or T cells enriched from blood (not recorded which). These receptors were obtained from a man between 65 and 80 years old who had been exposed to COVID-19.

The chain employs TRBV27 and TRBJ1-6; the D gene is possibly TRBD1 (6 bases). V was shortened by 5 bases and J by 10 bases, with 12 bases between the two germline ends. The CDR3 consists of 13 residues. CDR1 is MNHEY, CDR2 SMNVEV, per germline (reference sequence). This CDR3 reads CASSVYRDSPLHF. The CDR3 nucleotides read TGTGCCAGCAGTGTATACAGGGACTCACCCCTCCACTTT.

This chain connects TRBV19 to TRBJ1-1; D remains unclear. Looked up from germline, CDR1 is LNHDA and CDR2 is SQIVND (reference sequence). Trimming removed 11 bases at V and 10 bases at J, with 26 bases between. The CDR3 consists of 14 residues. The CDR3 spells CAARGLGGLRAAFF. CDR3 nucleotides: TGTGCCGCACGAGGTCTGGGAGGCCTTCGGGCAGCTTTCTTT.

This clone was counted a single time. CDR3: CATSTKLQDIYGYTF. The DNA of the CDR3 is TGTGCCACCAGCACAAAATTACAGGACATCTATGGCTACACCTTC. V usage is TRBV15 and J usage is TRBJ1-2; tentative D call: TRBD1 (5 bases). The germline V gene has CDR1 LNHNV and CDR2 YYDKDF (reference sequence). This CDR3 spans 15 amino acids. With 4 bases removed from V and 4 bases from J, the gap between germline ends came to 16 bases.

The rearrangement links TRBV19 to TRBJ1-5, with 9 bases that match TRBD1. This CDR3 contains 16 residues. Per the germline V gene, CDR1 is LNHDA and CDR2 is SQIVND (reference sequence). V gave up 5 bases and J gave up 4 bases; unmatched junction bases: 9. DNA of the CDR3: TGTGCCAGTAGTCGAAAGGGACAGGGTCTAAATCAGCCCCAGCATTTT. Translating it yields CASSRKGQGLNQPQHF.

The chain links TRBV19 to TRBJ2-3; 9 bases match TRBD2. CDR3 length: 14 amino acids. The trim removed 3 bases at V and 6 bases at J, leaving 4 bases unmatched. Germline-derived CDR1 and CDR2 are LNHDA and SQIVND (reference sequence). CDR3 nucleotides: TGTGCCAGTAGTATGAGTCTAGCGGGGGATACGCAGTATTTT. Its translation: CASSMSLAGDTQYF.

The rearrangement joins TRBV7-2 to TRBJ1-6; 8 bases map to TRBD1. CDR3 length: 15 amino acids. Germline trimming cut 3 bases from V and 9 bases from J; bases unmatched to any gene: 7. Germline CDR1 reads SGHTA; CDR2 reads FQGNSA. The CDR3 spells CASSFTGQDVSPLHF. CDR3 nucleotides: TGTGCCAGCAGCTTCACGGGACAGGACGTTTCACCCCTCCACTTT.

The J gene is TRBJ1-3, the V gene TRBV1; no DNA check was done on the table's D call, TRBD1. TRBV1 corresponds to a pseudogene. The CDR3 sequence is 18 residues long. The CDR3 is CTSSHLPVQGSPGNTIYF. The CDR3 DNA reads TGCACCAGCAGCCACCTACCCGTCCAGGGGTCGCCTGGAAACACCATATATTTT.

In its sample, this clone was seen once. V is TRBV6-2 or TRBV6-3 and J is TRBJ1-5, with 7 bases fitting TRBD1. Germline V gene lookup returns CDR1 MNHEY and CDR2 SVGEGT. After removal of 5 bases from V and 6 bases from J, the junction contained 7 bases not matched to a gene. This CDR3 contains 14 residues. This CDR3 reads CASSLDRASQPQHF. CDR3 sequence (DNA): TGTGCCAGCAGTCTAGACAGGGCTAGTCAGCCCCAGCATTTT.

The chain combines TRBV7-2 with TRBJ2-1; 9 nucleotides line up with TRBD2. This CDR3 is built from 17 residues. J was trimmed by 6 bases and V by 3 bases; bases with no gene match: 12. CDR1 and CDR2 from the germline V gene are SGHTA and FQGNSA. The DNA for the CDR3 is TGTGCCAGCAGCTTCCTCCCCGTGGGCGGGAGGGCCAATGAGCAGTTCTTC. Translation gives CASSFLPVGGRANEQFF.

V is TRBV7-9 and J is TRBJ1-1; D unclear. CDR1 SEHNR and CDR2 FQNEAQ come from the germline V gene (reference sequence). This CDR3 contains 14 residues. The V and J ends lost 2 bases and 0 bases respectively, with 7 bases between them. For the CDR3, the DNA is TGTGCCAGCAGCTTACCCCCCTTGAACACTGAAGCTTTCTTT. This gives the protein CASSLPPLNTEAFF.

Comments on this clone: This sample also contains other DNA sequences that code for the same CDR3. The rearrangement links TRBV4-3 to TRBJ2-3; D not certain. Trimming pared 0 bases from V and 6 bases from J, leaving 13 bases between. The germline V gene has CDR1 LGHNA and CDR2 YSLEER. This CDR3 region has 15 residues. The CDR3 DNA reads TGCGCCAGCAGCCAAGAACCCTCCGGGTTTGATACGCAGTATTTT. Translating gives CASSQEPSGFDTQYF.

The rearrangement joins TRBV9 to TRBJ1-2; D call uncertain. CDR1 SGDLS and CDR2 YYNGEE come from the germline V gene. This CDR3 region has 15 residues. V lost 3 bases, J lost 4 bases, and 16 bases lay in between. In nucleotides, the CDR3 is TGTGCCAGCAGCGCCGGGATACAGACTCTCTATGGCTACACCTTC. Translating gives CASSAGIQTLYGYTF.

The chain uses TRBV3-1 (or the pseudogene TRBV3-2) and TRBJ1-1; no clear D. The CDR3 length is 12 residues. The V gene lost 2 bases and the J gene lost 3 bases, with 4 bases spanning the gap. The germline gives CDR1 LGHDT, CDR2 YNNKEL (reference sequence). The chain's CDR3 is CASSQTDTEAFF. Written as DNA, the CDR3 is TGTGCCAGCAGCCAAACGGACACTGAAGCTTTCTTT.

This clone was observed a single time. The chain joins TRBV15 to TRBJ1-2; 9 bases match TRBD1. The V segment lost 3 bases and the J segment 7 bases; nucleotides outside the gene matches: 3. This CDR3 has 13 amino acids. CDR1 LNHNV and CDR2 YYDKDF come from the germline V gene (reference sequence). The CDR3 sequence: CATSRGQGSGYTF. The CDR3 DNA is TGTGCCACCAGCAGGGGACAGGGAAGTGGCTACACCTTC.

This chain joins TRBV9 and TRBJ1-1; D ambiguous. Germline assignment: CDR1 SGDLS and CDR2 YYNGEE. The germline V and J ends were trimmed by 4 bases and 5 bases, with 9 bases remaining between them. The length of the CDR3 is 12 residues. The CDR3 DNA is TGTGCCAGCAGCCCGGGGTTTACTGAAGCTTTCTTT. Encoded protein: CASSPGFTEAFF. Based on the CDR3 plus reference TRBV9 and TRBJ1-1, the full variable domain is DSGVTQTPKHLITATGQRVTLRCSPRSGDLSVYWYQQSLDQGLQFLIQYYNGEERAKGNILERFSAQQFPDLHSELNLSSLELGDSALYFCASSPGFTEAFFGQGTRLTVV.

The J gene is TRBJ2-5, the V gene TRBV7-8, with D hard to call. Trimming took 5 bases from V and 1 from J, leaving 14 bases between them. The CDR3 loop spans 15 amino acids. CDR1 is SGHVS, CDR2 FQNEAQ, per germline. The CDR3 DNA is TGTGCCAGCAGCGCACGCCCCGCGGTCCAAGAGACCCAGTACTTC. It codes for CASSARPAVQETQYF.

The rearrangement uses TRBV5-1 and TRBJ2-7; tentatively, D is TRBD2 (6 bases). Trimming removed 2 bases from V and 5 bases from J, with 17 bases in between. The CDR3 contains 15 residues. CDR1 is SGHRS, CDR2 YFSETQ, per germline. The chain's CDR3 is CASSFTGEGRNEQYF. In DNA, the CDR3 is TGCGCCAGCAGCTTTACGGGGGAAGGCAGGAACGAGCAGTACTTC.

V gene TRBV3-1 (or the pseudogene TRBV3-2) combines with J gene TRBJ1-3, with 7 bases lining up with TRBD1. This CDR3 is 16 amino acids long. Germline CDR1 LGHDT, CDR2 YNNKEL (reference sequence). The trim removed 3 bases at V and 6 bases at J, leaving 11 bases unmatched. CDR3 nucleotide sequence: TGTGCCAGCAGCCAGGCCGGGACAGCCTTCCTAAACACCATATATTTT. Protein product: CASSQAGTAFLNTIYF.

The V call is TRBV5-1, the J call TRBJ2-7, with D possibly TRBD1 on 5 matching bases. Germline CDR1 and CDR2: SGHRS and YFSETQ. Trimming shortened V by 1 base and J by 1 base, and 12 bases separated the two germline ends. This CDR3 contains 15 residues. The CDR3 loop reads CASSLILDSSYEQYF. DNA for the CDR3: TGCGCCAGCAGCTTGATCCTTGACAGTTCCTACGAGCAGTACTTC.

V is TRBV28 and J is TRBJ2-1; 8 bases align to TRBD1. The V gene's germline CDR1 is MDHEN and CDR2 SYDVKM. The CDR3 length is 15 residues. Losses at the gene ends were 6 bases for V and 0 bases for J; bases not matched to a gene: 4. The CDR3 DNA reads TGTGCCAGCAGGGAAACAGGGGGCTCCTACAATGAGCAGTTCTTC. Protein: CASRETGGSYNEQFF.

This clone appeared a few times. J is TRBJ2-7 and V is TRBV7-2; D is undetermined. CDR3 size: 14 residues. The V and J ends lost 0 bases and 4 bases respectively, with 10 bases between them. Germline CDR1 is SGHTA and CDR2 is FQGNSA. CDR3 sequence: CASSLARLGYEQYF. CDR3 nucleotides: TGTGCCAGCAGCTTAGCACGCCTAGGATACGAGCAGTACTTC.

The V call is TRBV1, the J call TRBJ2-1; no DNA check was done on the table's D call, TRBD2. TRBV1 is labeled a pseudogene. The CDR3 runs 17 residues. The CDR3 nucleotides are TGCACCAGCAGCCCTTCTGGGCTAGCGGGAGCCTTTGGTGAGCAGTTCTTC. As protein: CTSSPSGLAGAFGEQFF.

This sequence joins TRBV5-1 and TRBJ2-2, with D uncertain. V was cut by 0 bases and J by 6 bases, with 9 bases left in between. In germline, CDR1 is SGHRS, CDR2 YFSETQ. The CDR3 contains 14 residues. CDR3: CASSLDGGSGELFF. CDR3 coding DNA: TGCGCCAGCAGCTTGGACGGCGGTTCCGGGGAGCTGTTTTTT.

The chain joins TRBV28 to TRBJ2-2; D possibly corresponds to TRBD2 (6 bases). This CDR3 has 14 residues. Germline V CDR1 and CDR2: MDHEN, SYDVKM. The V and J ends lost 7 bases and 5 bases respectively, with 14 bases between them. The CDR3 sequence is CASILAGGTGELFF. CDR3 DNA: TGTGCCAGCATTCTGGCCGGAGGGACCGGGGAGCTGTTTTTT.

The V call is TRBV29-1, the J call TRBJ1-5, with D uncertain. The CDR3 totals 13 residues. The V gene lost 4 bases and the J gene lost 2 bases, with 9 bases spanning the gap. Germline CDR1 reads SQVTM; CDR2 reads ANQGSEA. For the CDR3, the DNA is TGCAGCGTTGTCGCCGGAGGCAATCAGCCCCAGCATTTT. Residues: CSVVAGGNQPQHF.

The gene calls are TRBV3-1 (or the pseudogene TRBV3-2) and TRBJ2-1; 8 bases are shared with TRBD2. The CDR3 sequence is 15 residues long. V shed 5 bases and J 4 bases; nucleotides not matched to a gene: 7. Per germline, CDR1 LGHDT and CDR2 YNNKEL (reference sequence). The CDR3 region has the DNA TGTGCCAGCAGCTACCAGAAGCGGGAGTACAATGAGCAGTTCTTC. This encodes CASSYQKREYNEQFF.

The V gene is TRBV6-2 or TRBV6-3, the J gene TRBJ1-5, with D tentatively TRBD1 (5 bases). Germline CDR1 and CDR2: MNHEY and SVGEGT. The CDR3 sequence is 16 residues long. Trimming removed 4 bases from V and 0 bases from J, with 13 bases in between. CDR3 residues: CASSSNRYYSNQPQHF. The CDR3 DNA reads as TGTGCCAGCAGTTCCAACAGGTATTATAGCAATCAGCCCCAGCATTTT.